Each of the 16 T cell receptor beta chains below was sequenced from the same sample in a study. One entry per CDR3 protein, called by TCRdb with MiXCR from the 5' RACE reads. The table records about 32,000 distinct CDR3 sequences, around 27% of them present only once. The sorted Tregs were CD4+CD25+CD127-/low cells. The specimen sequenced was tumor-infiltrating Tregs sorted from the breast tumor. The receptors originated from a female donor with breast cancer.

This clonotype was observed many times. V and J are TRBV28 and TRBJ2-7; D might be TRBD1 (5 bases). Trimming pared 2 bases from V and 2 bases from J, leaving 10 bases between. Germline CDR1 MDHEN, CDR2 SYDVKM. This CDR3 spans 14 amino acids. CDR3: CASSLTRATYEQYF. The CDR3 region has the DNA TGTGCCAGCAGTTTAACCAGGGCCACCTACGAGCAGTACTTC.

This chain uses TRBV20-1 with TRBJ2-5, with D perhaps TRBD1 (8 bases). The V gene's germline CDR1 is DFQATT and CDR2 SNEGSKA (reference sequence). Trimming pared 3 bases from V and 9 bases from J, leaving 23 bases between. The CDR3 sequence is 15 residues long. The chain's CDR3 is CSASPTGGVGQPQYF. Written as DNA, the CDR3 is TGCAGTGCTAGCCCCACAGGGGGGGTGGGTCAGCCCCAGTACTTC.

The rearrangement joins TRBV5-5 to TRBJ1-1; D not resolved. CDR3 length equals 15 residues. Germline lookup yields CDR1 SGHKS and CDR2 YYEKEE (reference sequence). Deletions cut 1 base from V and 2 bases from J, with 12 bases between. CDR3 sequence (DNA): TGTGCCAGCAGCTTGCTAGACCGAGATAACACTGAAGCTTTCTTT. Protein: CASSLLDRDNTEAFF.

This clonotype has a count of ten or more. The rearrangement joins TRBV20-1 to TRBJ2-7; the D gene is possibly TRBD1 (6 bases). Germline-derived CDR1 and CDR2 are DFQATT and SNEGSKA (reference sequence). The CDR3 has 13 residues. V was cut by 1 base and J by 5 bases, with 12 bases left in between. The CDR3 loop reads CSARGQVYDEQYF. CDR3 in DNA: TGCAGTGCTAGAGGACAGGTTTACGACGAGCAGTACTTC.

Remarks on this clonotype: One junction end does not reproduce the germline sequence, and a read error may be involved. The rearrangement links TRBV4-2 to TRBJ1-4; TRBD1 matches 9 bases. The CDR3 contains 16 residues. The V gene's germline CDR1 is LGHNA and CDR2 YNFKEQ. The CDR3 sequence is CACSPGQGTTNEKLFF. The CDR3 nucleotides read TGTGCCTGCAGCCCCGGACAGGGGACAACTAATGAAAAACTGTTTTTT.

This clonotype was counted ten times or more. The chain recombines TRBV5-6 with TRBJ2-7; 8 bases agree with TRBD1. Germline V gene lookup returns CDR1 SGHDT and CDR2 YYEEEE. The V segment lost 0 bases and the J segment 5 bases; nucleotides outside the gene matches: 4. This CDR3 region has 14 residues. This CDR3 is CASSLVDRGHEQYF. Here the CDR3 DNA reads TGTGCCAGCAGCTTGGTCGACAGGGGCCACGAGCAGTACTTC.

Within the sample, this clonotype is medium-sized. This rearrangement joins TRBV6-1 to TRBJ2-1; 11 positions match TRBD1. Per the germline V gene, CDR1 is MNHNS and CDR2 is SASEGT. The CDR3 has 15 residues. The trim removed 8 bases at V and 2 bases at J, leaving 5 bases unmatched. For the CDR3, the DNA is TGTGCCAGCTCCGGACAGGGGGCCCCCTACAATGAGCAGTTCTTC. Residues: CASSGQGAPYNEQFF.

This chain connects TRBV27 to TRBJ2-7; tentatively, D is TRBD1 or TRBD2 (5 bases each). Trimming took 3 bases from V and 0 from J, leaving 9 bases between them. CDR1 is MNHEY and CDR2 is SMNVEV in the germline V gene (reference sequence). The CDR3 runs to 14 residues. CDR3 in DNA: TGTGCCAGCAGTTTTGAGGGGAGCTCCTACGAGCAGTACTTC. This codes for CASSFEGSSYEQYF.

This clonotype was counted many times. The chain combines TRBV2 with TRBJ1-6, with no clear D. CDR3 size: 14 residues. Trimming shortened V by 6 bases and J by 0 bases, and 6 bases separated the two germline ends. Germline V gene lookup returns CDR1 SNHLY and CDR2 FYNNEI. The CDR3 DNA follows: TGTGCCAGCAGGGGAGACTCCTATAATTCACCCCTCCACTTT. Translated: CASRGDSYNSPLHF.

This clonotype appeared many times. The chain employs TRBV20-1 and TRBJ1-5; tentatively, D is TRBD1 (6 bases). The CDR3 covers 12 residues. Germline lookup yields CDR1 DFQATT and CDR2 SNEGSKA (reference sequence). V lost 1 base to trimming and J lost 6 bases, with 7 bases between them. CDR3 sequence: CSARGGAQPQHF. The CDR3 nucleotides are TGCAGTGCTAGAGGGGGGGCTCAGCCCCAGCATTTT.

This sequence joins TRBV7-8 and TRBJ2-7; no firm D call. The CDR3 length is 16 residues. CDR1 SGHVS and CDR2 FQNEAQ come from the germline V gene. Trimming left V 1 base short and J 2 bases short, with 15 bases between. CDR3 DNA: TGTGCCAGCAGCTTAGAGGTTTGGCCCAGCCCCTACGAGCAGTACTTC. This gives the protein CASSLEVWPSPYEQYF. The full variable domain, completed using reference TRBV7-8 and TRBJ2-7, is GAGVSQSPRYKVAKRGQDVALRCDPISGHVSLFWYQQALGQGPEFLTYFQNEAQLDKSGLPSDRFFAERPEGSVSTLKIQRTQQEDSAVYLCASSLEVWPSPYEQYFGPGTRLTVT.

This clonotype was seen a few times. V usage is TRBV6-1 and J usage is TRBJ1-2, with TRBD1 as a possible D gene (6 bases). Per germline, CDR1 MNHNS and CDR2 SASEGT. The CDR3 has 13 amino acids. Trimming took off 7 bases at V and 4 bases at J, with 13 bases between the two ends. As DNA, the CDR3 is TGTGCCAGCACTTCGGACAGCTTCTATGGCTACACCTTC. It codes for CASTSDSFYGYTF.

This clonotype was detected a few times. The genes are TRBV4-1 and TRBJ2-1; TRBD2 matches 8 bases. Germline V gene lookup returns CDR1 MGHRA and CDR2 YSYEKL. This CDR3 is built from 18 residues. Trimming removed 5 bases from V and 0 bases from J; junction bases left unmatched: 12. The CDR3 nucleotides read TGCGCCAGCAGCGCTCGACCGGGGGGGGATAGCTCCTACAATGAGCAGTTCTTC. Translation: CASSARPGGDSSYNEQFF.

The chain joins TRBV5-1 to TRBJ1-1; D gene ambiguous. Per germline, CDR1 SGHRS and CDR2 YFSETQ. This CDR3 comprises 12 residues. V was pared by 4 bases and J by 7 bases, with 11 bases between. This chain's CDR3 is CASSIKTGEAFF. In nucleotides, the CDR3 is TGCGCCAGCAGCATAAAAACCGGTGAAGCTTTCTTT.

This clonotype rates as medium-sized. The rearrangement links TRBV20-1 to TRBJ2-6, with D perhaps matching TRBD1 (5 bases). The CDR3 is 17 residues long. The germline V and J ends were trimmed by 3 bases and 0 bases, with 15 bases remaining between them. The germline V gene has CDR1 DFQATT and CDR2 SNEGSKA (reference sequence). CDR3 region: CSASRAGQSSGANVLTF. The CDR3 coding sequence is TGCAGTGCTAGTAGGGCAGGGCAGAGCTCTGGGGCCAACGTCCTGACTTTC.

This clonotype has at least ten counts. In nucleotides, the CDR3 is TGTGCCAGCAGTTTCAACCCCCTACCCAGGCAGGTTGACAATGAGCAGTTCTTC. This gives the protein CASSFNPLPRQVDNEQFF. The chain recombines TRBV12-3 or TRBV12-4 with TRBJ2-1, with D unresolved. This CDR3 comprises 18 residues. The ends were cut back, 3 bases at V and 5 bases at J, with 23 bases in the middle.